Listed here are 3 T cell receptor beta chains from one sample, sequenced in a study of diagnostic markers for celiac disease (TCRdb year 2020). Data came from an Illumina MiSeq. The reads were reprocessed in TCRdb, with one entry per CDR3 protein sequence and no accompanying DNA. The data table for this sample lists fewer than 4,500 distinct CDR3 sequences. More than 9.5% of the sample belongs to the ten largest clones. The specimen sequenced was either unsorted cells or a sorted T cell fraction (not recorded which). The receptor set was obtained from a human donor. This table probably holds off-target reads from a library built for another chain.

The chain uses TRBV12-3 or TRBV12-4 and TRBJ2-1; TCRdb calls TRBD2, which cannot be checked without DNA. The CDR3 has 14 residues. CDR3 in amino acids: CASSRRSLSNEQFF.

The chain couples TRBV5-1 to TRBJ1-5; the TCRdb D gene call, TRBD1, has no DNA to confirm it. The CDR3 extends over 15 amino acids. Per the germline V gene, CDR1 is SGHRS and CDR2 is YFSETQ. CDR3 sequence: CASSFGTGYNQPQHF.

The chain carries TRBV15 and TRBJ2-5; no DNA is available, so the TRBD1 call from TCRdb remains unchecked. The CDR3 contains 14 residues. Germline-derived CDR1 and CDR2 are LNHNV and YYDKDF (reference sequence). CDR3 amino acids: CATSLGRGQETQYF.